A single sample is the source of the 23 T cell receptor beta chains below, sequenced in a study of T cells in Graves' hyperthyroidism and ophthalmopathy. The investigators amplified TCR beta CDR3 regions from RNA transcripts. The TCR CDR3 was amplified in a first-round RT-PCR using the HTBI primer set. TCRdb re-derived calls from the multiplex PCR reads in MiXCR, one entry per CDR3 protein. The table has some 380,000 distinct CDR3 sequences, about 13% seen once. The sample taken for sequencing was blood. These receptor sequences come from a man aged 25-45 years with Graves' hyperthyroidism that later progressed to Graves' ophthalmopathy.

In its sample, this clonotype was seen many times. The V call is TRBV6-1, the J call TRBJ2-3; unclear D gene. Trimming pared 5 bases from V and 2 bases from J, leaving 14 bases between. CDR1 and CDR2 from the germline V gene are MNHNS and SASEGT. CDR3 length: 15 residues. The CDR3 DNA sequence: TGTGCCAGCAGTCCCCGCACCGGCTTCACAGATACGCAGTATTTT. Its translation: CASSPRTGFTDTQYF.

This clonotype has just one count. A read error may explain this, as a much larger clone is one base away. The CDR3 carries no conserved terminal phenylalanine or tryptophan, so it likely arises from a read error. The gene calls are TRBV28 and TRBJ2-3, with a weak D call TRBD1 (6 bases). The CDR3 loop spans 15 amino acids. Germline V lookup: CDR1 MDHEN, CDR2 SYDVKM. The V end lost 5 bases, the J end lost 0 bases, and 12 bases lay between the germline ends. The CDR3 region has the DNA TGTGCCAGCAGTGAGACAGGATCTAGCACAGATACGCAGTATTCT. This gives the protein CASSETGSSTDTQYS.

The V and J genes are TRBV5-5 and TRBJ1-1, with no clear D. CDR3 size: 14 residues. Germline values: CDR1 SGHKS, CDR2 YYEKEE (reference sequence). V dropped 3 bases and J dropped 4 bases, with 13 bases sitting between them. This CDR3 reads CASSSPRVGTEAFF. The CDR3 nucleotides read TGTGCCAGCAGCTCCCCCCGGGTGGGCACTGAAGCTTTCTTT.

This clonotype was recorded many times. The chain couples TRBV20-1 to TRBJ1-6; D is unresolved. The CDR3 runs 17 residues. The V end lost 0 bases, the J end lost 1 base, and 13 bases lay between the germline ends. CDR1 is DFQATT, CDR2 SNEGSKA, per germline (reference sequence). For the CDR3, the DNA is TGCAGTGCTAGAGACGGGAGGGAGAAGTCCTATAATTCACCCCTCCACTTT. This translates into CSARDGREKSYNSPLHF.

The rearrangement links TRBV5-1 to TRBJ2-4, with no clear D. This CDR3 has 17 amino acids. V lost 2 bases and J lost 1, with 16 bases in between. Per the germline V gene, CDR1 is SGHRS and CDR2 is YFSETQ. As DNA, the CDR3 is TGCGCCAGCAGCTTAAATTCTGTCCATCAGGCCAAAAACATTCAGTACTTC. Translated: CASSLNSVHQAKNIQYF. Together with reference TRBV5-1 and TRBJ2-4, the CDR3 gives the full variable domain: KAGVTQTPRYLIKTRGQQVTLSCSPISGHRSVSWYQQTPGQGLQFLFEYFSETQRNKGNFPGRFSGRQFSNSRSEMNVSTLELGDSALYLCASSLNSVHQAKNIQYFGAGTRLSVL.

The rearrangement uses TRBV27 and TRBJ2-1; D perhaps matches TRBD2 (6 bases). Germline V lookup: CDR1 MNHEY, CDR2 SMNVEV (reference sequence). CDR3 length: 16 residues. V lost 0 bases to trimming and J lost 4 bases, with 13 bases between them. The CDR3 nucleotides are TGTGCCAGCAGTTTATCGGCACGGGGGAGGTACAATGAGCAGTTCTTC. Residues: CASSLSARGRYNEQFF.

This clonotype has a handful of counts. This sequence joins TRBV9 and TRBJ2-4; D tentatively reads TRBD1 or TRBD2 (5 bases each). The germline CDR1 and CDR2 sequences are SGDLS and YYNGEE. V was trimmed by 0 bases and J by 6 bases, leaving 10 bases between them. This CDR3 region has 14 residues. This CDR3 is CASSVGGEINIQYF. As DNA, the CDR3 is TGTGCCAGCAGCGTAGGAGGGGAGATAAACATTCAGTACTTC.

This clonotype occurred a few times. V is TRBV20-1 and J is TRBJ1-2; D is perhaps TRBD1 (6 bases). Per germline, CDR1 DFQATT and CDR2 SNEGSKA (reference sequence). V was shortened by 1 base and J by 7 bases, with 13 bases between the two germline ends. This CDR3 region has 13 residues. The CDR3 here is CSARAQGGIGYTF. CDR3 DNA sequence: TGCAGTGCTAGAGCACAGGGAGGAATTGGCTACACCTTC.

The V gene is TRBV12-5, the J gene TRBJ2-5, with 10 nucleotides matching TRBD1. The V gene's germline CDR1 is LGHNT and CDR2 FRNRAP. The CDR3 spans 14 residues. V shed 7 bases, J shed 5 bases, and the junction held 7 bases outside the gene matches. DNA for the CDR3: TGTGCTAGTGATCCGGGACAGGGGTCGGAGACCCAGTACTTC. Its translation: CASDPGQGSETQYF.

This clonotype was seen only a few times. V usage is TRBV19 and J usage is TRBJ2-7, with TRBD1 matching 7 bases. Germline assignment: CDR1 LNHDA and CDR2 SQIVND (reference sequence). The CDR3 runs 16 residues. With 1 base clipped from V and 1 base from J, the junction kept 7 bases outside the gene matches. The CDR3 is CASSIGSRDSSYEQYF. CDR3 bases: TGTGCCAGTAGTATAGGATCCCGGGACAGTTCCTACGAGCAGTACTTC.

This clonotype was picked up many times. CDR3 nucleotide sequence: TGTGCCAGCAGTTCCCCTCGGGGGAGGAACACTGAAGCTTTCTTT. Translation gives CASSSPRGRNTEAFF. The V gene is TRBV27, the J gene TRBJ1-1, with a possible D match to TRBD1 (5 bases). V was trimmed by 4 bases and J by 1 base, leaving 13 bases between them. CDR3 length equals 15 residues. CDR1 and CDR2 from the germline V gene are MNHEY and SMNVEV (reference sequence).

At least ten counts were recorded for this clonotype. CDR3 sequence: CASSAGSIPGVETQYF. CDR3 nucleotides: TGTGCCAGCAGCGCGGGTAGCATCCCGGGGGTAGAGACCCAGTACTTC. The V gene is TRBV9, the J gene TRBJ2-5, with D possibly matching TRBD2 (6 bases). Germline CDR1 is SGDLS and CDR2 is YYNGEE. The CDR3 covers 16 residues. Trimming pared 3 bases from V and 4 bases from J, leaving 19 bases between. Full variable domain (missing parts from reference TRBV9 and TRBJ2-5): DSGVTQTPKHLITATGQRVTLRCSPRSGDLSVYWYQQSLDQGLQFLIQYYNGEERAKGNILERFSAQQFPDLHSELNLSSLELGDSALYFCASSAGSIPGVETQYFGPGTRLLVL.

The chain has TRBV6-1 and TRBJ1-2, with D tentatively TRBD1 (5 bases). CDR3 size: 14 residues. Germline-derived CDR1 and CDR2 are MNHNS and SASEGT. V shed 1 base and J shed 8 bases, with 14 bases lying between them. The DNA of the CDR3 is TGTGCCAGCAGTGAAGTGAGGGGAGAAGACGGCTACACCTTC. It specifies CASSEVRGEDGYTF.

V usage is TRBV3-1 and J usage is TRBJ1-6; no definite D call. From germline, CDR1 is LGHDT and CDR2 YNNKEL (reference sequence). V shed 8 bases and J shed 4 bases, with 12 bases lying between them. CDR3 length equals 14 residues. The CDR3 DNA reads TGTGCCAGCGGTCGACGGCCGTATAATTCACCCCTCCACTTT. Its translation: CASGRRPYNSPLHF.

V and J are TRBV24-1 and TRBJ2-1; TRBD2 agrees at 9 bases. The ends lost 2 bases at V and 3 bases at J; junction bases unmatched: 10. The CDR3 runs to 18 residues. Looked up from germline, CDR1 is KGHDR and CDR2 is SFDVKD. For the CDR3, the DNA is TGTGCCACCAGTGATTGGGGGGGCGGGGGGGGCAACTACAATGAGCAGTTCTTC. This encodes CATSDWGGGGGNYNEQFF.

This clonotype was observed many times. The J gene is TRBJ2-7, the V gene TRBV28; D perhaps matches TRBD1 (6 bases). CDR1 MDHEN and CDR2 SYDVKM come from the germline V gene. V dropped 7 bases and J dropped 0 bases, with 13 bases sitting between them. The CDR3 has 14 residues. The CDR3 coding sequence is TGTGCCAGCACCGGACAGCCCTTCTCCTACGAGCAGTACTTC. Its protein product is CASTGQPFSYEQYF.

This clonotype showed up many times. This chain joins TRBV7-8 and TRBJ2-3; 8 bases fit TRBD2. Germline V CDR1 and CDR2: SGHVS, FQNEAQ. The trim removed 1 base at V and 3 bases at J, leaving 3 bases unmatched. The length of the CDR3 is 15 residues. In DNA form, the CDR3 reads TGTGCCAGCAGCTTAGTAGCGGGGTGGACAGATACGCAGTATTTT. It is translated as CASSLVAGWTDTQYF.

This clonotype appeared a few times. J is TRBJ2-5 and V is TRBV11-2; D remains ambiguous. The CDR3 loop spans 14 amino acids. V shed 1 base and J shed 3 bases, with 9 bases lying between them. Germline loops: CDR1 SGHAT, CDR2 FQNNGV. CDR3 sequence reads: CASSLALPKETQYF. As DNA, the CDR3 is TGTGCCAGCAGCTTAGCTCTGCCAAAAGAGACCCAGTACTTC.

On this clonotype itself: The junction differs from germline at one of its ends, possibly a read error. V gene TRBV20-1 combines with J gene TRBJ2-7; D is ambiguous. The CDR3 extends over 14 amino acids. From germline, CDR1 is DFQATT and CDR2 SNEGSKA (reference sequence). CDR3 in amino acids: CSAEAGYHPYAQYF. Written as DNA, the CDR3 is TGCAGTGCAGAGGCCGGTTATCACCCATACGCGCAGTACTTC.

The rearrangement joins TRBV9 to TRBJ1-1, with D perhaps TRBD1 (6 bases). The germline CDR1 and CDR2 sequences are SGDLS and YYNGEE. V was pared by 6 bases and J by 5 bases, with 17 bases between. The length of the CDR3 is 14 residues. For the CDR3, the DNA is TGTGCCAGCAACCTCGGGGGGGCGGGTACTGAAGCTTTCTTT. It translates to CASNLGGAGTEAFF.

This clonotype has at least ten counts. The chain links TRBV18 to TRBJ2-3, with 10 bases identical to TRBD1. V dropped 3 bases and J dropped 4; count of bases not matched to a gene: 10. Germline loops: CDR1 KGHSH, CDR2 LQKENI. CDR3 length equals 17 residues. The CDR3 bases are TGTGCCAGCTCACCCCGTCGGACAGGGGGTATGTCAGATACGCAGTATTTT. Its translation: CASSPRRTGGMSDTQYF. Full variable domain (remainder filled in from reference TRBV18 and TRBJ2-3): NAGVMQNPRHLVRRRGQEARLRCSPMKGHSHVYWYRQLPEEGLKFMVYLQKENIIDESGMPKERFSAEFPKEGPSILRIQQVVRGDSAAYFCASSPRRTGGMSDTQYFGPGTRLTVL.

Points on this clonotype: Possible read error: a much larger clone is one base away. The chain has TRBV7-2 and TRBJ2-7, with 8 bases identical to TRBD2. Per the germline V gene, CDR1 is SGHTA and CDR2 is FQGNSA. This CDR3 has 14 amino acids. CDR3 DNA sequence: TGTGCCAGCGGCTTAGAACGGGGGGGCCTCGAGCAGTACTTC. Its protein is CASGLERGGLEQYF. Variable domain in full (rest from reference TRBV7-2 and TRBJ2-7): GAGVSQSPSNKVTEKGKDVELRCDPISGHTALYWYRQSLGQGLEFLIYFQGNSAPDKSGLPSDRFSAERTGGSVSTLTIQRTQQEDSAVYLCASGLERGGLEQYFGPGTRLTVT.

The CDR3 sequence: CASSGPGQNTGELFF. The CDR3 nucleotides are TGTGCCAGCTCAGGTCCGGGCCAAAACACCGGGGAGCTGTTTTTT. The chain uses TRBV18 and TRBJ2-2, with D unclear. V lost 5 bases, J lost 2 bases, and 12 bases lay in between. This CDR3 has 15 residues. The V gene's germline CDR1 is KGHSH and CDR2 LQKENI.